The 11 T cell receptor beta chains in this list originate from one sample, sequenced in a study of T cells in Graves' hyperthyroidism and ophthalmopathy. RNA transcripts provided the source from which TCR beta CDR3 regions were amplified. An initial round of RT-PCR targeting the TCR CDR3 relied on the HTBI primer set. TCRdb re-analysed the multiplex PCR reads in MiXCR, keeping a single row per CDR3 protein. The sample holds roughly 240,000 distinct CDR3 sequences, about 17% seen once. The source material was blood. These receptors came from a woman in her late teens or twenties with Graves' ophthalmopathy.

This clonotype was seen at least ten times. The CDR3 DNA sequence: TGCAGTGCTAGAGGCACCGGGACTAGCGGGAGTTTAAATGAGCAGTTCTTC. Residues: CSARGTGTSGSLNEQFF. The chain links TRBV20-1 to TRBJ2-1; TRBD2 matches 14 bases. CDR1 DFQATT and CDR2 SNEGSKA come from the germline V gene (reference sequence). V gave up 1 base and J gave up 7 bases; unmatched junction bases: 9. CDR3 length equals 17 residues.

At least ten counts were recorded for this clonotype. The V call is TRBV12-3 or TRBV12-4, the J call TRBJ2-2; perhaps D is TRBD1 or TRBD2 (5 bases each). The CDR3 is made up of 13 amino acids. The V end was cut by 3 bases, the J end by 5 bases, with 7 bases between. The CDR3 sequence is CASSFWGTGELFF. The CDR3 DNA sequence: TGTGCCAGCAGTTTCTGGGGGACCGGGGAGCTGTTTTTT.

This chain uses TRBV2 with TRBJ1-5; TRBD1 agrees at 7 bases. The CDR3 is 15 amino acids. V shed 5 bases and J 2 bases; nucleotides not matched to a gene: 6. CDR1 SNHLY and CDR2 FYNNEI come from the germline V gene. DNA of the CDR3: TGTGCCAGCAGTAGGGGGCGCGGGGGCAATCAGCCCCAGCATTTT. Translated: CASSRGRGGNQPQHF.

Notes on this clonotype: A much more abundant neighbour one base away suggests this may be a read error. This chain connects TRBV27 to TRBJ2-3, with 11 nucleotides matching TRBD2. The CDR3 has 17 residues. Germline assignment: CDR1 MNHEY and CDR2 SMNVEV (reference sequence). The chain's CDR3 is CASRSGTSGISTGTQYF. In nucleotides, the CDR3 is TGTGCCAGCAGATCGGGGACTAGCGGCATTAGCACAGGTACGCAGTATTTT.

The V and J genes are TRBV28 and TRBJ1-1; D uncertain. Trimming pared 7 bases from V and 8 bases from J, leaving 20 bases between. The germline V gene has CDR1 MDHEN and CDR2 SYDVKM. This CDR3 spans 14 amino acids. The CDR3 nucleotides are TGTGCCAGCACCCCTCGGGCCAGTTCCGTGGAAGCTTTCTTT. This gives the protein CASTPRASSVEAFF.

This clonotype was seen at least ten times. The rearrangement joins TRBV20-1 to TRBJ2-3; TRBD2 agrees at 8 bases. J was trimmed by 2 bases and V by 5 bases; bases with no gene match: 9. The CDR3 consists of 15 residues. Per germline, CDR1 DFQATT and CDR2 SNEGSKA (reference sequence). DNA of the CDR3: TGCAGTGCTTTCTTCGGCGGGAGGAACACAGATACGCAGTATTTT. As protein: CSAFFGGRNTDTQYF.

Ten or more counts support this clonotype. The gene calls are TRBV2 and TRBJ1-5; D gene uncertain. Per the germline V gene, CDR1 is SNHLY and CDR2 is FYNNEI. Trimming shortened V by 7 bases and J by 7 bases, and 11 bases separated the two germline ends. The length of the CDR3 is 12 residues. This CDR3 reads CASKAGSQPQHF. DNA of the CDR3: TGTGCCAGCAAGGCAGGCAGCCAGCCCCAGCATTTT.

Regarding this clonotype: A much more abundant neighbour one base away suggests this may be a read error. DNA of the CDR3: TGTGCCAGCAGTTTAATGGACTCAGGCTCCTACGAGCAGTTCTTC. Translation: CASSLMDSGSYEQFF. The chain is built from TRBV28 and TRBJ2-7; the D gene is possibly TRBD2 (5 bases). The DNA end is more similar to TRBJ2-1, so the J call may be wrong. The CDR3 has 15 residues. The germline V gene encodes CDR1 MDHEN and CDR2 SYDVKM.

V and J are TRBV6-1 and TRBJ2-2; D gene unclear. CDR3 size: 16 residues. From germline, CDR1 is MNHNS and CDR2 SASEGT. Deletions cut 0 bases from V and 5 bases from J, with 13 bases between. As DNA, the CDR3 is TGTGCCAGCAGTGAAGCCTGGGCAGCTAGGACCGGGGAGCTGTTTTTT. The encoded protein is CASSEAWAARTGELFF.

The chain employs TRBV7-9 and TRBJ1-6; no firm D call. Trimming left V 4 bases short and J 9 bases short, with 7 bases between. Germline V gives CDR1 SEHNR, CDR2 FQNEAQ (reference sequence). The CDR3 sequence is 12 residues long. The CDR3 region is CASSSAPSPLHF. DNA for the CDR3: TGTGCCAGCAGCTCCGCACCTTCACCCCTCCACTTT.

This clonotype was recorded many times. This sequence joins TRBV29-1 and TRBJ2-7, with D possibly called TRBD1 or TRBD2 (5 bases each). Per germline, CDR1 SQVTM and CDR2 ANQGSEA. This CDR3 region has 13 residues. Trimming removed 5 bases from V and 2 bases from J, with 13 bases in between. In DNA form, the CDR3 reads TGCAGCGTTACCGGGACCGTCGCCTACGAGCAGTACTTC. This encodes CSVTGTVAYEQYF.